A single sample is the source of the 27 T cell receptor delta chains below, sequenced in a study of gamma-delta T cells after stem cell transplantation (dated by TCRdb to 2016 to 2017). Libraries were built with RT-PCR. Sequenced using an Illumina MiSeq. Via CATT, TCRdb reprocessed the public reads, and rows with identical DNA were then joined. In this sample the table shows fewer than 2,000 delta-chain clones, approximately 0.32% of which occur a single time. About 18% of the sample is taken by the ten largest. Sequencing was carried out using gamma-delta T cells. Receptors were obtained from a human donor. It is not recorded whose cells these are; they may come from a transplant donor.

For this clone: A far bigger clonotype differs at one base, so this is likely a read error. This chain connects TRDV1 to TRDJ2, with 12 bases lining up with TRDD3. The CDR3 covers 24 residues. V shed 7 bases, J shed 1 base, and the junction held 28 bases outside the gene matches. CDR1 and CDR2 (germline): TSWWSYY, QGS. CDR3 loop: CALEVGTGGYSPTLFRYLTAQLFF. CDR3 DNA: TGTGCTCTTGAGGTGGGTACTGGGGGATACTCCCCTACCCTATTCCGCTATTTGACAGCACAACTCTTCTTT.

In the case of this clone: The TCRdb record carries a much larger clone's protein, which differs from this DNA's translation at residue 16; a read error is the likely cause, and the protein listed here is the DNA translation. J is TRDJ1 and V is TRDV2, with 13 bases lining up with TRDD3. The germline V gene encodes CDR1 GEAIGNYY and CDR2 EKD. The CDR3 spans 18 residues. CDR3 DNA sequence: TGTGCCTGTGACCCCGTACTGGGGGATACGCAGTACACCGATAAACCCATCTTT. This encodes CACDPVLGDTQYTDKPIF.

This chain joins TRDV2 and TRDJ1, with TRDD3 matching over 9 bases. The V gene's germline CDR1 is GEAIGNYY and CDR2 EKD. CDR3 length: 24 residues. The junction had 32 bases not matched to a gene; V was cut back by 4 bases and J by 0 bases. The CDR3 here is CACDILTGGDHGGGYSTYTDKLIF. The CDR3, as DNA: TGTGCCTGTGATATATTAACTGGGGGAGATCACGGCGGCGGATATTCAACGTACACCGATAAACTCATCTTT.

As concerns this clone: TCRdb's protein does not match the DNA translation at residue 4; the protein provided is translated from the DNA. V is TRDV2 and J is TRDJ1; weak D call: TRDD3 (5 bases). In germline, CDR1 is GEAIGNYY, CDR2 EKD. The length of the CDR3 is 17 residues. CDR3 protein: CACGTVVGKEATDKLIF. The CDR3 DNA reads TGTGCCTGTGGCACCGTGGTGGGGAAGGAAGCGACCGATAAACTCATCTTT.

Regarding this clone: A much larger clonotype is one base distant, so this may be a read error. Distinct nucleotide sequences in the sample also encode this CDR3. The CDR3 protein is CACDTVASYSGGFDKLIF. The CDR3 DNA reads as TGTGCCTGTGACACTGTCGCTTCCTACTCTGGGGGATTCGATAAACTCATCTTC. The chain employs TRDV2 and TRDJ1; TRDD3 might be the D (9 bases). The CDR3 is 18 amino acids. Germline V gives CDR1 GEAIGNYY, CDR2 EKD.

By sample share, this clone is medium-sized. The chain has TRDV2 and TRDJ1; a weak D match, TRDD3 (5 bases). There are 16 residues in the CDR3. With 0 bases removed from V and 3 bases from J, the gap between germline ends came to 16 bases. In germline, CDR1 is GEAIGNYY, CDR2 EKD. CDR3: CACDTAEVTGADKLIF. As DNA, the CDR3 is TGTGCCTGTGACACCGCGGAAGTTACTGGCGCCGATAAACTCATCTTT.

About this clone itself: At one of its ends the junction is not consistent with the germline gene, which may arise from a read error. V usage is TRDV2 and J usage is TRDJ1; 8 nucleotides line up with TRDD3. This CDR3 is built from 17 residues. Germline V CDR1 and CDR2: GEAIGNYY, EKD. CDR3 region: CACEYLWDTLATDKLTF. CDR3 DNA: TGTGCCTGTGAGTACTTGTGGGATACGCTGGCCACCGATAAACTCACCTTT.

Note on this clone: TCRdb records a much larger clone's protein for this DNA, with a difference at residue 3 that likely arises from a read error; the protein given is the translation of the DNA. J is TRDJ1 and V is TRDV2; 13 positions match TRDD3. Germline V gene lookup returns CDR1 GEAIGNYY and CDR2 EKD. This CDR3 is 17 amino acids long. CDR3 region: CARDPVLGDTRTDKLIF. The CDR3 nucleotides are TGTGCCCGTGATCCCGTACTGGGGGATACGCGAACCGATAAACTCATCTTT.

This clone is deemed medium-sized. The CDR3: CACDPLGETDKLIF. The DNA for the CDR3 is TGTGCCTGTGACCCACTGGGGGAAACCGATAAACTCATCTTT. The rearrangement uses TRDV2 and TRDJ1, with 9 bases aligning to TRDD3. After removal of 3 bases from V and 2 bases from J, the junction contained 3 bases not matched to a gene. The CDR3 contains 14 residues. The germline V gene encodes CDR1 GEAIGNYY and CDR2 EKD.

This clone was detected only a few times. The protein that TCRdb holds for this DNA derives from a much larger clone and differs from the translated DNA at residue 5, which likely indicates a read error; the protein shown here is translated from the DNA. The rearrangement links TRDV2 to TRDJ1; 12 bases agree with TRDD3. CDR1 GEAIGNYY and CDR2 EKD come from the germline V gene. The CDR3 sequence is 18 residues long. V lost 2 bases to trimming and J lost 0 bases; unmatched junction nucleotides: 9. In DNA form, the CDR3 reads TGTGCCTGTGACAGACTGGGGGATACCCTCCCACACACCGATAAACTCATCTTT. It codes for CACDRLGDTLPHTDKLIF.

This clone was recorded a few times. TCRdb's listed protein matches a much larger clone and diverges from this DNA's translation at residue 6, likely through a read error; the protein shown comes from the DNA. V is TRDV2 and J is TRDJ1; 8 bases map to TRDD3. CDR3 length equals 19 residues. The germline V gene has CDR1 GEAIGNYY and CDR2 EKD. V trimming: 0 bases; J trimming: 0 bases; junction bases outside the gene matches: 14. CDR3 DNA: TGTGCCTGTGACACCGCCCGGTCTGGGGGAGACCTTGACACCGATAAACTCATCTTT. Encoded protein: CACDTARSGGDLDTDKLIF.

By its share, this clone is medium-sized (0.01 to 0.1%). V gene TRDV2 combines with J gene TRDJ1, with 13 nucleotides matching TRDD3. V shed 3 bases and J 1 base; nucleotides not matched to a gene: 10. The CDR3 consists of 18 residues. Germline loops: CDR1 GEAIGNYY, CDR2 EKD. The CDR3: CACDSLVLGDTGTDKLIF. CDR3 bases: TGTGCCTGTGACTCCCTCGTACTGGGGGATACGGGCACCGATAAACTCATCTTT.

Worth noting for this clone: TCRdb's protein, taken from a much larger clone, differs from this DNA's translation at residue 4, likely owing to a read error; the protein displayed comes from the DNA. This chain joins TRDV2 and TRDJ1, with 11 bases that match TRDD3. The CDR3 length is 16 residues. Looked up from germline, CDR1 is GEAIGNYY and CDR2 is EKD. The CDR3 DNA reads as TGTGCCTGTGGCACCGTGGGGGATACGATCACCGATAAACTCATCTTT. Translated: CACGTVGDTITDKLIF.

This clone is large (0.1 to 1%) within its sample. The CDR3 sequence: CACDTLLGDTRRGDKLIF. As DNA, the CDR3 is TGTGCCTGTGACACCTTACTGGGGGATACGCGGCGTGGCGATAAACTCATCTTT. The chain has TRDV2 and TRDJ1; 13 bases match TRDD3. CDR3 length: 18 amino acids. Germline V CDR1 and CDR2: GEAIGNYY, EKD. J gave up 4 bases and V 0 bases, and 10 bases lay outside the gene matches.

This clone is large by share. Other nucleotide sequences in the sample specify the same CDR3. V gene TRDV2 combines with J gene TRDJ1; the match to TRDD3 covers 8 bases. Germline V CDR1 and CDR2: GEAIGNYY, EKD. J lost 10 bases, V lost 0 bases, and 12 bases had no gene match. This CDR3 spans 15 amino acids. Here the CDR3 reads CACDTVGDTHGRLIF. The CDR3 DNA reads as TGTGCCTGTGACACCGTAGGGGATACCCACGGGAGACTCATCTTT.

In the case of this clone: This may stem from a read error, because a much larger clone lies one nucleotide away. J is TRDJ1 and V is TRDV2, with a tentative D call TRDD3 (5 bases). With 3 bases removed from V and 1 base from J, the gap between germline ends came to 29 bases. Germline V gene data show CDR1 as GEAIGNYY and CDR2 as EKD. The CDR3 has 20 residues. The CDR3 DNA follows: TGTGCCTGTGACTATATTGACTCACTGGAGGATATAGGAAGCACCGATAAACTCATCTTT. Its protein is CACDYIDSLEDIGSTDKLIF.

The sample holds a few counts of this clone. TCRdb records a much larger clone's protein for this DNA, with a difference at residue 5 that likely arises from a read error; the protein given is the translation of the DNA. This chain uses TRDV2 with TRDJ1; 12 bases align to TRDD3. Germline V gene sequence: CDR1 GEAIGNYY, CDR2 EKD. This CDR3 has 19 residues. The trim removed 3 bases at V and 1 base at J, leaving 14 bases unmatched. The chain's CDR3 is CACDAVGVLGDTSTDKLIF. CDR3 DNA: TGTGCCTGTGACGCCGTGGGGGTACTGGGGGATACATCCACCGATAAACTCATCTTT.

By its share, this clone is medium-sized. The rearrangement links TRDV2 to TRDJ1; 12 bases match TRDD3. Germline V gene lookup returns CDR1 GEAIGNYY and CDR2 EKD. The V gene end was trimmed by 3 bases and the J gene end by 0 bases; junction bases not matched to a gene: 10. The CDR3 is made up of 18 amino acids. The CDR3 protein is CACDPLLGDTGYTDKLIF. The CDR3 DNA follows: TGTGCCTGTGACCCGTTACTGGGGGATACCGGATACACCGATAAACTCATCTTT.

The chain employs TRDV2 and TRDJ1, with 13 bases that match TRDD3. Looked up from germline, CDR1 is GEAIGNYY and CDR2 is EKD. Trimming took 3 bases from V and 3 from J; bases not matched to a gene: 6. This CDR3 has 16 amino acids. CDR3 residues: CACDVLGDTRADKLIF. CDR3 nucleotides: TGTGCCTGTGACGTACTGGGGGATACGCGGGCCGATAAACTCATCTTT.

Comments on this clone: For this DNA, TCRdb reports the protein of a much larger clone, which diverges at residue 12, most likely from a read error; the protein presented here is translated directly from the DNA. The genes are TRDV2 and TRDJ1; no clear D gene. Germline assignment: CDR1 GEAIGNYY and CDR2 EKD. With 3 bases removed from V and 0 bases from J, the gap between germline ends came to 22 bases. CDR3 length: 18 amino acids. CDR3 coding DNA: TGTGCCTGTGACTCATTAAGCACGGGGTCCCCGGACACCGATAAACTCATCTTT. Encoded protein: CACDSLSTGSPDTDKLIF.

This clone qualifies as medium-sized (0.01 to 0.1%). The chain is built from TRDV2 and TRDJ1, with 9 bases that match TRDD3. CDR3 length: 24 residues. V was pared by 4 bases and J by 0 bases, with 32 bases of the junction left unmatched. CDR1 is GEAIGNYY and CDR2 is EKD in the germline V gene. CDR3 in DNA: TGTGCCTGTGATATATTAACTGGGGGAGATCGCGGCGGCGGATATTCAACGTACACCGATAAACTCATCTTT. Translation: CACDILTGGDRGGGYSTYTDKLIF.

The genes are TRDV1 and TRDJ1; tentatively, D is TRDD2 (5 bases). Per the germline V gene, CDR1 is TSWWSYY and CDR2 is QGS. The CDR3 runs 16 residues. V lost 1 base and J 11 bases, leaving 23 bases between the germline ends. CDR3 in amino acids: CALGEQDFPPRQSLIF. The CDR3 DNA reads TGTGCTCTTGGGGAACAAGACTTCCCGCCCCGGCAGAGTCTCATCTTT.

By proportion, this clone is hyperexpanded (1% or more). This sample also contains other DNA sequences that code for the same CDR3. V gene TRDV2 combines with J gene TRDJ1, with 10 bases lining up with TRDD3. The CDR3 is 18 residues long. Germline CDR1 reads GEAIGNYY; CDR2 reads EKD. J was trimmed by 3 bases and V by 3 bases; bases with no gene match: 15. The CDR3 loop reads CACDPLLTGDTRADKLIF. CDR3 nucleotides: TGTGCCTGTGACCCTCTCTTGACGGGGGATACGCGGGCCGATAAACTCATCTTT.

Comments on this clone: A read error may be the cause here, since a much bigger clone is one base away. The same CDR3 arises from other DNA sequences in this sample as well. The gene calls are TRDV2 and TRDJ1; 7 nucleotides line up with TRDD2. Germline V lookup: CDR1 GEAIGNYY, CDR2 EKD. The CDR3 has 18 residues. CDR3 coding DNA: TGTGCCTGTGACACCGTTCCTACGGGAGGGACGGGTACCGATAAACTTATCTTT. Protein sequence: CACDTVPTGGTGTDKLIF.

To note about this clone: The TCRdb protein, from a much larger clone, departs from this DNA's translation at residue 7, likely by read error; the protein shown derives from the DNA. The chain is built from TRDV2 and TRDJ1; TRDD3 is a possible D gene (6 bases). Germline loops: CDR1 GEAIGNYY, CDR2 EKD. V lost 1 base to trimming and J lost 2 bases, with 22 bases between them. This CDR3 spans 18 amino acids. CDR3 bases: TGTGCCTGTGACACGCTCGGGGGGGACTTTCCCTTAACCGATAAACTCATCTTT. This translates into CACDTLGGDFPLTDKLIF.

Comment on this clone: The protein TCRdb gives is from a much larger clone and does not agree with this DNA's translation at residue 17, likely a read error; the protein shown here comes from the DNA. CDR3 protein: CACDTVRSGGDLDTDKPIF. The CDR3 coding sequence is TGTGCCTGTGACACCGTCCGGTCTGGGGGAGACCTTGACACCGATAAACCCATCTTT. The V and J genes are TRDV2 and TRDJ1; 8 nucleotides align to TRDD3. There are 19 residues in the CDR3. Germline-derived CDR1 and CDR2 are GEAIGNYY and EKD.

A few counts support this clone. The V call is TRDV2, the J call TRDJ1; 12 bases match TRDD3. V was pared by 3 bases and J by 3 bases, with 7 bases of the junction left unmatched. The CDR3 contains 16 residues. CDR1 is GEAIGNYY and CDR2 is EKD in the germline V gene. The CDR3 loop reads CACDELGDTRADKLIF. The CDR3 nucleotides are TGTGCCTGTGACGAGCTGGGGGATACGCGGGCCGATAAACTCATCTTT.